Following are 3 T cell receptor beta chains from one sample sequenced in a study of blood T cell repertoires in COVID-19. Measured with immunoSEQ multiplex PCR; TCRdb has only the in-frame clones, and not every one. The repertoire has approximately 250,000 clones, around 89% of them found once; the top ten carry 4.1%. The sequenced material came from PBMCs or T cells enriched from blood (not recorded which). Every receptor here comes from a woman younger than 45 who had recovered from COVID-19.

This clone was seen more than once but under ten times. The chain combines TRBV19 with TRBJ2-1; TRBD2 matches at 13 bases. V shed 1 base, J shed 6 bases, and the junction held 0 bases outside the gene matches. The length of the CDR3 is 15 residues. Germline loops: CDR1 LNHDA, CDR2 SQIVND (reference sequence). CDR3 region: CASSIGTSGSNEQFF. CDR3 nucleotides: TGTGCCAGTAGTATAGGGACTAGCGGGAGCAATGAGCAGTTCTTC.

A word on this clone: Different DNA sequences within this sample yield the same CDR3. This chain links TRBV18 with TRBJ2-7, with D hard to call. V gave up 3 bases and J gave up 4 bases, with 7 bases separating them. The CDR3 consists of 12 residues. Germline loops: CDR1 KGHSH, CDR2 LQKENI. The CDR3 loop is CASSPTSYEQYF. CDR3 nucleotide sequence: TGTGCCAGCTCACCTACAAGTTACGAGCAGTACTTC.

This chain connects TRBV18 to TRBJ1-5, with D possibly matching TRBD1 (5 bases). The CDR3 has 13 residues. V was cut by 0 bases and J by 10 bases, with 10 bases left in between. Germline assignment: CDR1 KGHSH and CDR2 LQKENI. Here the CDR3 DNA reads TGTGCCAGCTCACCACCAGGTCAGGGTCCCCAGCATTTT. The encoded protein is CASSPPGQGPQHF.